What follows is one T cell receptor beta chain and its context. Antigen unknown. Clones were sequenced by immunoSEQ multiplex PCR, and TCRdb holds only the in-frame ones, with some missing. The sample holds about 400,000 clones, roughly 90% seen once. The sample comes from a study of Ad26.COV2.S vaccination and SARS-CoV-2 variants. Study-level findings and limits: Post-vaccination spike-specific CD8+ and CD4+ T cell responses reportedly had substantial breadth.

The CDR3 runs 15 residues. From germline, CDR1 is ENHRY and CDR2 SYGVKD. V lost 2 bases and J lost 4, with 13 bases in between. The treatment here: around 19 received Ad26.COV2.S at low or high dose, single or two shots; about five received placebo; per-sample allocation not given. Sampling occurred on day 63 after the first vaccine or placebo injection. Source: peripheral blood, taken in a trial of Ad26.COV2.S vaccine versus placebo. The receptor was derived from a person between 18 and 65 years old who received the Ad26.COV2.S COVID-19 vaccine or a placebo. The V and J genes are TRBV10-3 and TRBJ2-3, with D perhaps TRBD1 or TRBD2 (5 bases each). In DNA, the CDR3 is TGTGCCATCAGTGAGAGGGCCCTGGGGGCAGATACGCAGTATTTT. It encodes CAISERALGADTQYF.